This entry is about one T cell receptor (beta chain). This specimen belongs to a study of blood T cells in healthy people across ages. The ends were cut back, 4 bases at V and 14 bases at J, with 28 bases in the middle. Germline-derived CDR1 and CDR2 are SGHTA and FQGNSA. The CDR3 runs 16 residues. Together with a sample-barcoded 5' primer, a J-beta primer mix was included in a second PCR lasting about 6 to 12 cycles. TCRdb re-derived calls from the 5' RACE reads in MiXCR, one entry per CDR3 protein. Of roughly 720,000 distinct CDR3 sequences detected, around half appear once; the ten largest clones hold roughly two fifths.

Sequencing was done on a sample of blood. The source of this sequence is a man of 80 years or more in good health. The chain has TRBV7-2 and TRBJ2-3; D is possibly TRBD2 (6 bases). The CDR3 sequence is CASSSKGGGGHRYAYF. The DNA for the CDR3 is TGTGCCAGCAGCTCCAAGGGAGGAGGTGGGCACAGATACGCGTATTTT.